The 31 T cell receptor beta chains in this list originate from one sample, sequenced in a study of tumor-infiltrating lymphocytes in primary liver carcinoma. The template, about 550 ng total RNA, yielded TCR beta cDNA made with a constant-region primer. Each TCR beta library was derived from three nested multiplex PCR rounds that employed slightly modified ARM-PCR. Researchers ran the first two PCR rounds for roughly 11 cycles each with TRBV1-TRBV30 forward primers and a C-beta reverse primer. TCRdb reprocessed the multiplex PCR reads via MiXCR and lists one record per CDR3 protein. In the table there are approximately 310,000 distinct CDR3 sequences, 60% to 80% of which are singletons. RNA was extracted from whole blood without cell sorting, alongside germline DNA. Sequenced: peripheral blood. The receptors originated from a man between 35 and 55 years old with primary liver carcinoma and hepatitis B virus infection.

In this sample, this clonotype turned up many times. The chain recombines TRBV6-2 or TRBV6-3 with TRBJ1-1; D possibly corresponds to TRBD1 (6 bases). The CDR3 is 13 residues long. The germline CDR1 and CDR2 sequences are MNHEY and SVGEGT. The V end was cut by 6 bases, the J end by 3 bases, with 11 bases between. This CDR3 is CASRPQGYTEAFF. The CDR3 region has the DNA TGTGCCAGCAGACCCCAGGGGTACACTGAAGCTTTCTTT.

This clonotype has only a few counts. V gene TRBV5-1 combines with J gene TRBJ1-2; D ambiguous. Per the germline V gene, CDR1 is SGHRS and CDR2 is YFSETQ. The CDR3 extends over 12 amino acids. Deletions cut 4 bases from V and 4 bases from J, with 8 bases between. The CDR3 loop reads CASSTGGYGYTF. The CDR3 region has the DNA TGCGCCAGCAGCACCGGAGGCTATGGCTACACCTTC.

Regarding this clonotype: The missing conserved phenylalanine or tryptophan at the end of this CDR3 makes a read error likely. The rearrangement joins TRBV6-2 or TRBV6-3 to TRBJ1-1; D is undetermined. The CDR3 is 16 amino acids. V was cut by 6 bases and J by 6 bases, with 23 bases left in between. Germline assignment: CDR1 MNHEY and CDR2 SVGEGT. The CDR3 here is CASRDTLRALRAEAFI. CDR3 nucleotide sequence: TGTGCCAGCAGAGATACGTTGAGGGCTCTTAGGGCTGAAGCTTTCATA.

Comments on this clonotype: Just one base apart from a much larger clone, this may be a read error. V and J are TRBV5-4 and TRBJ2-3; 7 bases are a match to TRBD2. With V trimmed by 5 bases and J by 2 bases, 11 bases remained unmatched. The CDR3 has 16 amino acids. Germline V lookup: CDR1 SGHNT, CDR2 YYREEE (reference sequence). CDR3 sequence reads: CASSFRLADFTDTQYF. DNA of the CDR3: TGTGCCAGCAGTTTCAGGCTAGCGGACTTCACAGATACGCAGTATTTT.

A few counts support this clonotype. CDR3 in amino acids: CASSFGQGNTEAFF. CDR3 DNA sequence: TGTGCCAGCAGCTTTGGACAGGGAAACACTGAAGCTTTCTTT. The gene calls are TRBV5-4 and TRBJ1-1, with 8 bases aligning to TRBD1. The CDR3 sequence is 14 residues long. Per the germline V gene, CDR1 is SGHNT and CDR2 is YYREEE (reference sequence). The V gene end was trimmed by 2 bases and the J gene end by 2 bases; junction bases not matched to a gene: 2.

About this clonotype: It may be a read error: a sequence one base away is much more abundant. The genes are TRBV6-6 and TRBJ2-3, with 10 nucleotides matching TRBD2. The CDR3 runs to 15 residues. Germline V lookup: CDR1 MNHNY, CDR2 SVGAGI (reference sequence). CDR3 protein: CASRLGSGRGNTRYF. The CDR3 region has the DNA TGTGCCAGCAGATTAGGGAGCGGGAGGGGGAATACGCGGTATTTT.

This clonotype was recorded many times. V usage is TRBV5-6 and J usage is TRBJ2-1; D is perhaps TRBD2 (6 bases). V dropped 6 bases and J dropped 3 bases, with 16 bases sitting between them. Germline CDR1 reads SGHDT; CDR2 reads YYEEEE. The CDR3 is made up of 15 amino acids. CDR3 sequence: CASTPHGGIYNEQFF. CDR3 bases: TGTGCCAGCACCCCGCACGGAGGGATCTACAATGAGCAGTTCTTC.

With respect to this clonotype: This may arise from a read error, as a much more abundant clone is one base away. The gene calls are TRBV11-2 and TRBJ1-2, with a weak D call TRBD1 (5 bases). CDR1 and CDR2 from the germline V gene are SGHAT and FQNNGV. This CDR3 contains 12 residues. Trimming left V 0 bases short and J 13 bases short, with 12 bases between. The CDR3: CASSLDEGIATF. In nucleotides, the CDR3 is TGTGCCAGCAGCTTAGATGAGGGGATCGCCACCTTC.

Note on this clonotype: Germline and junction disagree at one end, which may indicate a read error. In DNA, the CDR3 is TGTGCCAGCAGCCAAGATCGACGGGACCAGTTCAATCAGCCCCAGCGTTTT. Translating it yields CASSQDRRDQFNQPQRF. The J gene is TRBJ1-5, the V gene TRBV14, with a weak D call TRBD1 (5 bases). CDR1 is SGHDN and CDR2 is FVKESK in the germline V gene. The CDR3 has 17 amino acids.

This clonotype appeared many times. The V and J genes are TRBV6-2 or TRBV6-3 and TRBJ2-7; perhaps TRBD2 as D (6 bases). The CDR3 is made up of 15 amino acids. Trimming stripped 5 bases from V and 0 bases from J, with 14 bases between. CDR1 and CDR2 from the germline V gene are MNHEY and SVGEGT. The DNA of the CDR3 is TGTGCCAGCAGTCGCCGGGCTAGCGCCTCCTACGAGCAGTACTTC. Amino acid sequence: CASSRRASASYEQYF.

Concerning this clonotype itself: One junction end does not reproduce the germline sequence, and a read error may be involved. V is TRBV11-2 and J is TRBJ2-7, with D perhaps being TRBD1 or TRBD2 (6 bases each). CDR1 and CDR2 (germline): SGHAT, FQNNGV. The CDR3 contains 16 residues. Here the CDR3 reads CASSPTNRRGHYEQYF. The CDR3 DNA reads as TGTGCAAGCAGCCCCACGAACCGACGGGGGCACTACGAGCAGTACTTC.

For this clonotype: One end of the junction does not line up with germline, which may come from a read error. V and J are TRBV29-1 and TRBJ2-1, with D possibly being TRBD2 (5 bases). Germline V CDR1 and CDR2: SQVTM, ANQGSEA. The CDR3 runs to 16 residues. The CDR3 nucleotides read TGCAGCGTTCGGGGTCTCGCGGAAAGCTCCTACAGTGAGCAGTTCTTC. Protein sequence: CSVRGLAESSYSEQFF.

The CDR3 sequence: CSVVAAGGFRYEQFF. The CDR3 DNA reads as TGCAGCGTTGTGGCAGCGGGAGGATTTCGTTATGAGCAGTTCTTC. The chain joins TRBV29-1 to TRBJ2-1; 9 nucleotides line up with TRBD2. V gave up 4 bases and J gave up 8 bases; unmatched junction bases: 12. The CDR3 is 15 amino acids. Germline V gene lookup returns CDR1 SQVTM and CDR2 ANQGSEA.

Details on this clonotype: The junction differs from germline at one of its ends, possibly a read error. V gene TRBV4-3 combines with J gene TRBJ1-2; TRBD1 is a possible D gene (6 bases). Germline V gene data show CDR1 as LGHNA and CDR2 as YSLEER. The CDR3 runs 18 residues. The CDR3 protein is CAGSQDRLVSRGNYGYTF. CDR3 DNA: TGCGCCGGCAGCCAAGATCGTTTGGTGAGCAGGGGCAACTATGGCTACACCTTC.

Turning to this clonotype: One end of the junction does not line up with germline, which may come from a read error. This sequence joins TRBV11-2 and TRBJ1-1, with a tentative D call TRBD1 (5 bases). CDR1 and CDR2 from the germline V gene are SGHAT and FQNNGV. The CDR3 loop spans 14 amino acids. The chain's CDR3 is CASILVGGNTEAFF. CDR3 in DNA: TGTGCCAGCATCTTAGTGGGGGGGAACACTGAAGCTTTCTTT.

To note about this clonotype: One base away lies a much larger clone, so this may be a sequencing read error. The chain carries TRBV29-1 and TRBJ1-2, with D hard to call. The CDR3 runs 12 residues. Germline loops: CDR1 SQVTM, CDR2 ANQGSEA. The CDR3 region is CGVEAGSYGYTF. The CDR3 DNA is TGCGGCGTTGAGGCCGGATCCTATGGCTACACCTTC.

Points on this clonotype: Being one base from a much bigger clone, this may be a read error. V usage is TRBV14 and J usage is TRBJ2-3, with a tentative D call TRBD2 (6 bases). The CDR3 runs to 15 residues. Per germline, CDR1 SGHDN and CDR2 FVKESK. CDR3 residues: CASSPRGTSTDTEYF. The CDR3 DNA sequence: TGTGCCAGCAGCCCACGGGGAACTAGCACAGATACGGAGTATTTT.

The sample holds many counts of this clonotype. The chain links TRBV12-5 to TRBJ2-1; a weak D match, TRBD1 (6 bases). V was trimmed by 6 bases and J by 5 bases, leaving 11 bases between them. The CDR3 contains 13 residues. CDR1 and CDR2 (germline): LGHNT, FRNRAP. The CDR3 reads CASGPDSHNEQFF. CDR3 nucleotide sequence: TGTGCTAGTGGCCCGGACAGCCACAATGAGCAGTTCTTC.

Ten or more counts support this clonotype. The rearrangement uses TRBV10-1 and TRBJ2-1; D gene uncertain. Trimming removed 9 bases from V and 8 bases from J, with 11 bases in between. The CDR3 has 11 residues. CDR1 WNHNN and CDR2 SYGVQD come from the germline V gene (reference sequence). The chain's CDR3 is CARKLGDEQFF. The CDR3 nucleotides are TGCGCCAGGAAGTTGGGCGATGAGCAGTTCTTC.

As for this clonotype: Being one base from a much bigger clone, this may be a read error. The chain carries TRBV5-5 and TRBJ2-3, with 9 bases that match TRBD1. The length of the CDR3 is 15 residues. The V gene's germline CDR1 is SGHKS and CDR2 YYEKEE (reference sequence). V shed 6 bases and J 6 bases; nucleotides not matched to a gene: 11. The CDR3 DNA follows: TGTGCCAGCACCTCCGGGGGACAGGGAACGGATACGCAGTATTTT. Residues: CASTSGGQGTDTQYF. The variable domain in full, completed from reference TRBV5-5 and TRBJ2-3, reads DAGVTQSPTHLIKTRGQQVTLRCSPISGHKSVSWYQQVLGQGPQFIFQYYEKEERGRGNFPDRFSARQFPNYSSELNVNALLLGDSALYLCASTSGGQGTDTQYFGPGTRLTVL.

In DNA, the CDR3 is TGTGCCAGCAGCTCGATTTTGGCAGGGGCCACTGAAGCTTTCTTT. This gives the protein CASSSILAGATEAFF. This rearrangement joins TRBV7-9 to TRBJ1-1; a weak D match, TRBD1 (6 bases). This CDR3 is built from 15 residues. Per the germline V gene, CDR1 is SEHNR and CDR2 is FQNEAQ (reference sequence). V lost 4 bases and J lost 4, with 16 bases in between.

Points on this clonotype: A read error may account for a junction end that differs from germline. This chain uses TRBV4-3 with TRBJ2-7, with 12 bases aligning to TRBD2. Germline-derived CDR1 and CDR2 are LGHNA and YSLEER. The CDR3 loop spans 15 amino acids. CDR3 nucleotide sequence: TGTGCCAGCAGCCAAGATTGGACTAGCGGGATTAGGCAGCACTTC. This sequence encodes CASSQDWTSGIRQHF.

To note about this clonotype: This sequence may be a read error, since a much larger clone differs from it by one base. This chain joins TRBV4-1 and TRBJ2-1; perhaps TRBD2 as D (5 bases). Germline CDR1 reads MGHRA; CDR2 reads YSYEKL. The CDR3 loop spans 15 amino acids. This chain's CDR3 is CACSRISGIYNEQFF. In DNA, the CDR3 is TGCGCCTGCAGCCGCATTTCGGGGATATACAATGAGCAGTTCTTC.

CDR3 sequence (DNA): TGCAGCGTCCCCGGCGGGGCAGGAAGGCTTTCCGGCTACACCTTC. It translates to CSVPGGAGRLSGYTF. The chain joins TRBV29-1 to TRBJ1-2; D possibly corresponds to TRBD1 (5 bases). This CDR3 has 15 amino acids. V gave up 6 bases and J gave up 8 bases, with 25 bases separating them. Germline assignment: CDR1 SQVTM and CDR2 ANQGSEA.

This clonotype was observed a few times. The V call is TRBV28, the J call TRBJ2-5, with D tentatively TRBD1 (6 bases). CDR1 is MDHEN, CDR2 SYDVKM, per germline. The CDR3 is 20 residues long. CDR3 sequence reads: CACSLARWGPWTTEQETQYF. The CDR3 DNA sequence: TGTGCGTGTAGCCTTGCCCGATGGGGGCCTTGGACAACCGAGCAAGAGACCCAGTACTTC.

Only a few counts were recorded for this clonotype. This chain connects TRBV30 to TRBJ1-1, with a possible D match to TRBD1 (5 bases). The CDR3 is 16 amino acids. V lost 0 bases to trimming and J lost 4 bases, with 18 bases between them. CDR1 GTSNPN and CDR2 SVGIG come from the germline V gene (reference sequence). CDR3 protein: CAWSVWTGGQVTEAFF. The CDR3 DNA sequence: TGTGCCTGGAGTGTTTGGACGGGGGGTCAGGTCACTGAAGCTTTCTTT.

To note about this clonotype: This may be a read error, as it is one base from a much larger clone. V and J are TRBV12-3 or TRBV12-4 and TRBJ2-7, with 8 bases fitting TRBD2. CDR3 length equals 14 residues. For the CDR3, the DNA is TGTGCCGGCAGTTTATACGGGAGGGGCCTCGAGCAGTACTTC. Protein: CAGSLYGRGLEQYF.

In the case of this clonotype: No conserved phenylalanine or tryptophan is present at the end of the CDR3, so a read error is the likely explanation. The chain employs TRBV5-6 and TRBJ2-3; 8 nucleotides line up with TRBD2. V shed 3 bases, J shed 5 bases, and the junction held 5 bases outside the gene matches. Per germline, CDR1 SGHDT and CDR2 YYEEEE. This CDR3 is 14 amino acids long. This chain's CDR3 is CASSSATSGDTQYV. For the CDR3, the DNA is TGTGCCAGCAGCTCCGCCACTAGCGGAGATACGCAGTATGTT.

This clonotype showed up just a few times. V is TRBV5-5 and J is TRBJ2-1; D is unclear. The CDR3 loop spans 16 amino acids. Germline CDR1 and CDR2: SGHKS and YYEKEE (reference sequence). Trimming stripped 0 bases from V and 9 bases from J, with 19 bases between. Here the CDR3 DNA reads TGTGCCAGCAGCTTGGTCGACTCCTCCACCCACGGTGAGCAGTTCTTC. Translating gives CASSLVDSSTHGEQFF.

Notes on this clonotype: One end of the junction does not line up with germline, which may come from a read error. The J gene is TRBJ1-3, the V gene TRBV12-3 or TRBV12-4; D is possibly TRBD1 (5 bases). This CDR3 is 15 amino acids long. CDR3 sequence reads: CASSFGAAIGNTIYF. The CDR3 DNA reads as TGTGCCAGCAGTTTTGGGGCAGCAATAGGAAACACAATATATTTT.

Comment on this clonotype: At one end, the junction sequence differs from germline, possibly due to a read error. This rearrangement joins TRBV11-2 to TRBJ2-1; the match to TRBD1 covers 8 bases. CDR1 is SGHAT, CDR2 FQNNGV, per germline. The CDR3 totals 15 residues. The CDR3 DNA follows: TGTGCCAGCAGCTTAAGGACAGGGACGTGGAATGGGCAGTTCTTC. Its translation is CASSLRTGTWNGQFF.